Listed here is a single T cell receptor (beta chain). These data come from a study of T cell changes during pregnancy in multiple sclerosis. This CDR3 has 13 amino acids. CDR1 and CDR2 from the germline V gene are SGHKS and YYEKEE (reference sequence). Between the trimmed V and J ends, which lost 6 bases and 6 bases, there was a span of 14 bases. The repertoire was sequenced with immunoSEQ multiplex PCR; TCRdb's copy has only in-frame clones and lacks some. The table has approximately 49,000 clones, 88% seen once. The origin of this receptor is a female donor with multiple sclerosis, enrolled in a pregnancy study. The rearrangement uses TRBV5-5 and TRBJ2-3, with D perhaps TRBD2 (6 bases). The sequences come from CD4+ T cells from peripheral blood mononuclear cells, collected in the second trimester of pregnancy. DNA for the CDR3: TGTGCCAGCACATATCCGGGGGAGGATACGCAGTATTTT. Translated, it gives CASTYPGEDTQYF.